What follows is one TCR beta chain and its context. The data belong to a study of cytotoxic CD8 clonotypes in ibrutinib-treated CLL. Clones were read by immunoSEQ multiplex PCR, and TCRdb kept only the in-frame ones, dropping some. Of 200,000 or so clones listed, 79% are singletons. V was shortened by 6 bases and J by 0 bases, with 13 bases between the two germline ends. Germline CDR1 SGHTA, CDR2 FQGTGA. The CDR3 is 15 amino acids. This TCR derives from a human donor with chronic lymphocytic leukemia. The source material was PBMCs, sampled after 12 months of ibrutinib treatment. The chain carries TRBV7-3 and TRBJ2-3; a weak D match, TRBD2 (6 bases). CDR3 residues: CASSLDYTSTDTQYF. CDR3 bases: TGTGCCAGCAGTCTGGACTACACTAGCACAGATACGCAGTATTTT.